The 11 T cell receptor beta chains reported below all come from one sample, sequenced in a study of control samples from healthy donors and cancer patients. Profiled with immunoSEQ multiplex PCR; TCRdb holds only in-frame clones, not every one. There are nearly 200,000 clones in the sample; 91% occur only once, and approximately 1.8% lies in the top ten. The sample was blood. The receptor source for this set is a man aged 25-45 years in good health.

In DNA form, the CDR3 reads TGTGCCAGCAGTTTTCTCAATGGACTCACAGATACGCAGTATTTT. Protein sequence: CASSFLNGLTDTQYF. This chain joins TRBV27 and TRBJ2-3; perhaps TRBD2 as D (5 bases). Trimming shortened V by 3 bases and J by 2 bases, and 12 bases separated the two germline ends. This CDR3 contains 15 residues. Germline values: CDR1 MNHEY, CDR2 SMNVEV (reference sequence).

The chain joins TRBV5-5 to TRBJ1-1; 8 bases line up with TRBD1. From germline, CDR1 is SGHKS and CDR2 YYEKEE (reference sequence). This CDR3 contains 15 residues. The ends lost 3 bases at V and 1 base at J; junction bases unmatched: 5. CDR3 amino acids: CASSWDGQGNTEAFF. The CDR3 DNA reads as TGTGCCAGCAGCTGGGATGGACAGGGGAACACTGAAGCTTTCTTT.

With respect to this clone: Compared with germline, one end of the junction differs, possibly owing to a read error. The chain couples TRBV30 to TRBJ1-2; TRBD1 aligns across 8 bases. The CDR3 is 13 amino acids. Germline V gene lookup returns CDR1 GTSNPN and CDR2 SVGIG (reference sequence). The CDR3 spells CAWSVGGTGLRLF. The CDR3 DNA sequence: TGTGCCTGGAGTGTAGGTGGGACAGGCTTACGCCTTTTC.

The V gene is TRBV5-1, the J gene TRBJ1-1, with D tentatively TRBD1 (5 bases). This CDR3 has 15 residues. The germline V gene has CDR1 SGHRS and CDR2 YFSETQ. V dropped 6 bases and J dropped 0 bases, with 15 bases sitting between them. This CDR3 is CASTLGYRMNTEAFF. For the CDR3, the DNA is TGCGCCAGCACCCTGGGGTACAGGATGAACACTGAAGCTTTCTTT.

This clone was recorded only once. This chain links TRBV13 with TRBJ2-1; D may be TRBD2 (5 bases). Looked up from germline, CDR1 is PRHDT and CDR2 is FYEKMQ (reference sequence). The length of the CDR3 is 15 residues. The V and J ends lost 4 bases and 7 bases respectively, with 17 bases between them. This CDR3 reads CASSSSPQTGNEQFF. As DNA, the CDR3 is TGTGCCAGCAGCTCCAGCCCCCAAACGGGGAATGAGCAGTTCTTC.

V and J are TRBV19 and TRBJ1-3; no clear D gene. V lost 1 base to trimming and J lost 0 bases, with 13 bases between them. Germline values: CDR1 LNHDA, CDR2 SQIVND (reference sequence). This CDR3 is built from 17 residues. The chain's CDR3 is CASSIVGQQGSGNTIYF. The CDR3 nucleotides read TGTGCCAGTAGTATAGTAGGGCAGCAAGGCTCTGGAAACACCATATATTTT.

This chain links TRBV27 with TRBJ2-2, with 8 bases fitting TRBD2. The CDR3 length is 16 residues. From germline, CDR1 is MNHEY and CDR2 SMNVEV (reference sequence). V lost 5 bases and J lost 4; bases outside the gene matches: 9. CDR3 residues: CASSLLGGAGTGELFF. The CDR3 region has the DNA TGTGCCAGCAGTCTTCTCGGGGGGGCCGGCACCGGGGAGCTGTTTTTT.

V gene TRBV2 combines with J gene TRBJ1-2, with a tentative D call TRBD1 (5 bases). The V gene's germline CDR1 is SNHLY and CDR2 FYNNEI. V lost 6 bases and J lost 4, with 15 bases in between. The CDR3 extends over 14 amino acids. In DNA, the CDR3 is TGTGCCAGCAGCCCTAAGGGGCGAGGCTATGGCTACACCTTC. Translating it yields CASSPKGRGYGYTF.

The rearrangement links TRBV3-1 (or the pseudogene TRBV3-2) to TRBJ2-7, with D perhaps TRBD1 (7 bases). The V gene's germline CDR1 is LGHDT and CDR2 YNNKEL (reference sequence). The V and J ends lost 3 bases and 0 bases respectively, with 15 bases between them. The CDR3 consists of 16 residues. The CDR3 sequence: CASSQRDSRSSYEQYF. CDR3 nucleotide sequence: TGTGCCAGCAGCCAGCGGGACAGCCGAAGCTCCTACGAGCAGTACTTC.

V gene TRBV11-2 combines with J gene TRBJ2-3; D may be TRBD1 (6 bases). Germline V lookup: CDR1 SGHAT, CDR2 FQNNGV. CDR3 size: 16 residues. V gave up 3 bases and J gave up 0 bases, with 13 bases separating them. CDR3 DNA: TGTGCCAGCAGCTTTAGTACTACAGGGAGCACAGATACGCAGTATTTT. This codes for CASSFSTTGSTDTQYF.

V gene TRBV2 combines with J gene TRBJ1-5; D is perhaps TRBD1 (6 bases). The CDR3 totals 14 residues. Germline V gene sequence: CDR1 SNHLY, CDR2 FYNNEI. V shed 8 bases and J shed 1 base, with 12 bases lying between them. CDR3 loop: CASSTQGSNQPQHF. In nucleotides, the CDR3 is TGTGCCAGCTCTACCCAGGGGAGCAATCAGCCCCAGCATTTT.